This entry describes one T cell receptor beta chain. This clonotype was seen a few times. Its antigen has not been determined. No clone much larger than this one lies a single base away; base qualities are absent. PBMCs were isolated by Ficoll-Paque density gradient centrifugation. The sample belongs to a study of T-cell memory formation after mild COVID-19 (dated by TCRdb to the early 2020s). For the study in its entirety: TCR sequence clusters from the two donors were found to be largely donor specific. The cohort comprised two young, previously healthy adult volunteers, one female and one male. T-cell clones expanding and contracting after mild COVID-19 in two donors were tracked by longitudinal TCRalpha and TCRbeta repertoire sequencing. Results and caveats for the whole study, not just this receptor: The study included only a couple of mild cases, and larger cohorts that include severe cases with pre-infection samples were judged to be necessary. Clones that contracted from day 15 to 85 showed balanced CD4/CD8 phenotypes, whereas a second wave of clones that expanded from day 15 to 37 leaned towards CD4+. Some responding clones were found in pre-infection memory, which suggests that pre-existing cross-reactive memory T cells took part in the SARS-CoV-2 response. Contracting CD4+ clones were located mainly in the CM and EM memory subsets, whereas CD8+ clones were found to be enriched in EMRA. The second-wave clones that peaked on day 37 were not confirmed to be SARS-CoV-2 specific.

The listed sequencing device is Illumina NovaSeq 6000. Using 5'RACE with constant-segment primers, TCRalpha and TCRbeta cDNA libraries were constructed, with sample barcodes and unique molecular identifiers added in the process. RNA was extracted from every sample with Trizol reagent. Library amplification was performed in two PCR steps, and a second sample barcode and Illumina TruSeq adapters were introduced in the second step. Libraries were sequenced on an Illumina NovaSeq with 2 x 150 bp paired-end reads. The original pipeline was this. Demultiplexing of reads and collapsing into UMI-guided consensus sequences were performed with migec v1.2.7. With mixcr v2.1.11, UMI consensuses were aligned to TRA and TRB V and J templates and assembled into clonotypes. A clonotype was counted as expanded or contracted only when both edgeR and NoisET called the clonotype significant, with the noise models trained on biological replicates. For edgeR calls, a false discovery rate-adjusted p below 0.01 and a log2 fold-change threshold of 1 were applied. As an exploratory analysis of dynamics, max-normalized trajectories of the 1000 most abundant clonotypes were examined with PCA combined with hierarchical clustering. Separately sequenced CD4+ and CD8+ repertoires were used to assign a CD4 or CD8 phenotype to each responding clone. Using fastp at Q25 and MiXCR, TCRdb reprocessed the public reads and kept productive beta chains. Records with the same CDR3 protein are collapsed into one entry carrying the most frequent genes and DNA. TCRdb, rather than the study authors, made the V and J calls. This sample holds 140,000 to 150,000 distinct CDR3 sequences; less than 25% were observed only once. The ten largest clones capture around 22% of the sample.

Taken from cysteine to phenylalanine, the CDR3 has 14 residues. The CDR3 DNA has 42 bases and is translated from base 1. Looking up the germline V gene yields CDR1 MGHRA and CDR2 YSYEKL. The junction carries 7 bases between V and J, which are trimmed by 1 base and 0 bases respectively. Sequencing input: PBMCs or a T cell subset sorted from them (not recorded which). The V gene is TRBV4-1 and the J gene is TRBJ2-7, with no confidently assigned D gene. This TCR came from an adult woman who had mild COVID-19 (a few samples of this study predate the infection). The sample titles of this study are shuffled in the database, so cell type and time point are left out; the donor was told from shared clones. The DNA is TGCGCCAGCAGCCAAGCAAGAAGCTCCTACGAGCAGTACTTC. This is translated as CASSQARSSYEQYF.